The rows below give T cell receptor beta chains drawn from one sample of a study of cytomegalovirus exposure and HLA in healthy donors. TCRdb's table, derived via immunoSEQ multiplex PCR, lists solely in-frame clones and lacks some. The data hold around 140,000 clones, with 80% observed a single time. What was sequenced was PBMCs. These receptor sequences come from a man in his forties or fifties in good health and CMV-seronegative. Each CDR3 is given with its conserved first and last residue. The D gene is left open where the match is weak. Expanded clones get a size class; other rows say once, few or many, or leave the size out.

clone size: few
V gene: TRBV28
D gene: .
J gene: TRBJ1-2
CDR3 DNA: TGTGCCAGCAGCCACAGGGATGGCTACACCTTC
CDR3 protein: CASSHRDGYTF

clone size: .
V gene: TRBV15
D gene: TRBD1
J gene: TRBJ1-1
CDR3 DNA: TGTGCCACCAGCAGCCCAGAAAGACAGGGAGTGTCTGAAGCTTTCTTT
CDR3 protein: CATSSPERQGVSEAFF

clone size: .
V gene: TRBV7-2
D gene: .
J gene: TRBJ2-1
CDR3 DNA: TGTGCCAGCAGCTTAGAGGGCGGAGCGGGTGAGCAGTTCTTC
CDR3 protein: CASSLEGGAGEQFF

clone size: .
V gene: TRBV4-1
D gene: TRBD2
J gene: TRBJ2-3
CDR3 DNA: TGCGCCAGCAGCCAATCTAGCGGGGGGAATACGCAGTATTTT
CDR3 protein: CASSQSSGGNTQYF

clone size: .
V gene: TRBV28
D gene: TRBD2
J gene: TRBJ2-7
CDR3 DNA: TGTGCCAGCAGTCCACTAGCGGGGGGGCCTCGCGAGCAGTACTTC
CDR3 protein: CASSPLAGGPREQYF

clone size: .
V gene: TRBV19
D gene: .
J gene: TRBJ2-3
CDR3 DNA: TGTGCCAGTAGTCCCGGGACAACCGGTACGACAGATACGCAGTATTTT
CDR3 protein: CASSPGTTGTTDTQYF

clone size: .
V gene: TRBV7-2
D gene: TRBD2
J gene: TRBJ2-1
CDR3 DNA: TGTGCCAGCAGCTTAGCACCCCGGGGTAGCGGGGGGAGGAATGAGCAGTTCTTC
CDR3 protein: CASSLAPRGSGGRNEQFF

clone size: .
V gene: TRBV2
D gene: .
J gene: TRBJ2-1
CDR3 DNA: TGTGCCAGCAGTGAAGCTTCTTTCTTGGAGCTAGCGCTCAATGAGCAGTTCTTC
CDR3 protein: CASSEASFLELALNEQFF

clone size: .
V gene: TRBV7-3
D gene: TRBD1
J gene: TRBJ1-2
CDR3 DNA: TGTGCCAGCAGCTATAGCGGGACAGGGAACTATGGCTACACCTTC
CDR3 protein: CASSYSGTGNYGYTF

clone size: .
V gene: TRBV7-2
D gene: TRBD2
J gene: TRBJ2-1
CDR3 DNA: TGTGCCAGCAGCACACCAGGCGGGGGGGCGTACAATGAGCAGTTCTTC
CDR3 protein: CASSTPGGGAYNEQFF

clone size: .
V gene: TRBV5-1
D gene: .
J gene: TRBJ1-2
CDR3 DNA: TGCGCCAGCAGCCCGTGGAGAGGGGAAGGGACAACAAGCGCTAACTATGGCTACACCTTC
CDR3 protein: CASSPWRGEGTTSANYGYTF

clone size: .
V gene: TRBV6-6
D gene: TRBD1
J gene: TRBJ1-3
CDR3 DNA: TGTGCCACCCTGGACAGGGACTATGGAAACACCATATATTTT
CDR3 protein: CATLDRDYGNTIYF

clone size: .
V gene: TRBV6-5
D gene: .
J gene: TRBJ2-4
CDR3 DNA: TGTGCCAGCAGTTACTCTATTACCAAAAACATTCAGTACTTC
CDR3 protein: CASSYSITKNIQYF

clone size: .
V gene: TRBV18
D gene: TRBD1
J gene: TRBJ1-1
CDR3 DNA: TGTGCCAGCTCACCGAGACAGGGCTCGAACACTGAAGCTTTCTTT
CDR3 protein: CASSPRQGSNTEAFF

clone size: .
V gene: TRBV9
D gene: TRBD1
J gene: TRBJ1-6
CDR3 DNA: TGTGCCAGCAGCCACGGACAGGGAATATTGAGCCGAAGCTCCTATAATTCACCCCTCCACTTT
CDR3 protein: CASSHGQGILSRSSYNSPLHF

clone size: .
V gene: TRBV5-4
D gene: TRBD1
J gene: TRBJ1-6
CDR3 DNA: TGTGCCAGCAGCGGGACAGGGGGCCATAATTCACCCCTCCACTTT
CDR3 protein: CASSGTGGHNSPLHF

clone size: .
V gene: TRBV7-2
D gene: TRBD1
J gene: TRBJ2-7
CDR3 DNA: TGTGCCAGCAGCTTATCCGCCCAGGGGGTTGGGTACGAGCAGTACTTC
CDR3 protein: CASSLSAQGVGYEQYF

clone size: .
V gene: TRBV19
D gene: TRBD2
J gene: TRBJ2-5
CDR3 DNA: TGTGCCAGTAGTATAGACGCGGGGGGGCTAGAGACCCAGTACTTC
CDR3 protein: CASSIDAGGLETQYF

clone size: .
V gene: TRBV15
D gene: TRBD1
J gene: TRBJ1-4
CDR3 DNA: TGTGCCACCAGCAGCGGGACAGGGTCCGAAAAACTGTTTTTT
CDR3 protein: CATSSGTGSEKLFF

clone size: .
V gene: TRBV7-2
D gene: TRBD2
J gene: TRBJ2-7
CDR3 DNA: TGTGCCAGCAGCTTAGGACTAGCGGGGCCCTACGAGCAGTACTTC
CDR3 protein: CASSLGLAGPYEQYF

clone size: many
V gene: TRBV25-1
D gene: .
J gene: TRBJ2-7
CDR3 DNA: TGTGCCAGCCGGCCCTCCGACAGAGCCTACGAGCAGTACTTC
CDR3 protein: CASRPSDRAYEQYF

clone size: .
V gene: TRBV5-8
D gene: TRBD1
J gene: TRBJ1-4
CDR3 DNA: TGTGCCAGCAGCTTAGGACAGGGTTCGAGAGAAAAACTGTTTTTT
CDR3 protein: CASSLGQGSREKLFF

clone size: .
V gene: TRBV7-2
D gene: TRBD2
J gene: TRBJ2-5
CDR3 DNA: TGTGCCAGCAGCTTAGGCGGGGGGGTGGAGACCCAGTACTTC
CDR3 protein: CASSLGGGVETQYF

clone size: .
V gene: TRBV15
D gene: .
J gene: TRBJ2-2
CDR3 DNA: TGTGCCACCAGCCCAGGGGTTGTCACCGGGGAGCTGTTTTTT
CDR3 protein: CATSPGVVTGELFF

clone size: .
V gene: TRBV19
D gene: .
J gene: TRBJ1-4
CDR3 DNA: TGTGCCAGTAGCGCACGGGGGGGTGGCACTAATGAAAAACTGTTTTTT
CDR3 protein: CASSARGGGTNEKLFF

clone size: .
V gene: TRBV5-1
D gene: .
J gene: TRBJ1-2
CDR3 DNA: TGCGCCAGCAGCTTGACCGCAGGGCCTTCCACCTTC
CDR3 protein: CASSLTAGPSTF

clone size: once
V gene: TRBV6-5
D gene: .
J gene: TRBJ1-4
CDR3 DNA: TGTGCCAGCAGTTACTCGACGTCAGGCGGGGAAAAACTGTTTTTT
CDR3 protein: CASSYSTSGGEKLFF